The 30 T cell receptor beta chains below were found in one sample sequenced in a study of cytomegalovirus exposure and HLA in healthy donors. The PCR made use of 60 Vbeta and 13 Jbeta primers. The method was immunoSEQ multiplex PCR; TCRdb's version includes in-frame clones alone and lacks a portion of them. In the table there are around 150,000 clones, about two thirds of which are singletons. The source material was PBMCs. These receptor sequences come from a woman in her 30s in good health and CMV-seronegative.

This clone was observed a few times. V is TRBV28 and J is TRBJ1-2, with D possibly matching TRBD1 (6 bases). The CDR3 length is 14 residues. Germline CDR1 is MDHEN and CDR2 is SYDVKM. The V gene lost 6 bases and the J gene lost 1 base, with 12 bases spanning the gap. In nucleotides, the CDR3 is TGTGCCAGCAGCCCGGGACAATTTAACTATGGCTACACCTTC. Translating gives CASSPGQFNYGYTF.

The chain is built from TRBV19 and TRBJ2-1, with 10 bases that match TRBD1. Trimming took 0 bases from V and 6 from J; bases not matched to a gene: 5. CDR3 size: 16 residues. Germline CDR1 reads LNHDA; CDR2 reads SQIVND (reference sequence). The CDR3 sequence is CASSIDPGTGVNEQFF. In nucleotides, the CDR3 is TGTGCCAGTAGTATAGATCCCGGGACAGGGGTCAATGAGCAGTTCTTC. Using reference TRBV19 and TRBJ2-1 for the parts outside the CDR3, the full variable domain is DGGITQSPKYLFRKEGQNVTLSCEQNLNHDAMYWYRQDPGQGLRLIYYSQIVNDFQKGDIAEGYSVSREKKESFPLTVTSAQKNPTAFYLCASSIDPGTGVNEQFFGPGTRLTVL.

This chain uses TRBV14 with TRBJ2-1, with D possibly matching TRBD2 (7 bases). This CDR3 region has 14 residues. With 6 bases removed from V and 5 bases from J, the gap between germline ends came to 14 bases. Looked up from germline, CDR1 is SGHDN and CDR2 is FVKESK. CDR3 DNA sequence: TGTGCCAGCAGAAGAGGGGGGGCGAACAATGAGCAGTTCTTC. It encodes CASRRGGANNEQFF.

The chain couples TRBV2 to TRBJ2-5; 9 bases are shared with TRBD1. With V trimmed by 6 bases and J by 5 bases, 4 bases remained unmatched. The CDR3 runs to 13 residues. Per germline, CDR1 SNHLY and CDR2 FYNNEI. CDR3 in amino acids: CASRGTGTETQYF. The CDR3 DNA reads TGTGCCAGCAGGGGGACAGGGACTGAGACCCAGTACTTC. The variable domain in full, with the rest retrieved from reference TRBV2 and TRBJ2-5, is EPEVTQTPSHQVTQMGQEVILRCVPISNHLYFYWYRQILGQKVEFLVSFYNNEISEKSEIFDDQFSVERPDGSNFTLKIRSTKLEDSAMYFCASRGTGTETQYFGPGTRLLVL.

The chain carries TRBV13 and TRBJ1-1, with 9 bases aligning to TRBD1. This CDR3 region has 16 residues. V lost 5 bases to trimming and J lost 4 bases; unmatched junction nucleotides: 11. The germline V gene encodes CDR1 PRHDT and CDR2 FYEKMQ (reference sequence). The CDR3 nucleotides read TGTGCCAGCAGCCCTAACTTAGGACAGGGGTTCACTGAAGCTTTCTTT. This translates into CASSPNLGQGFTEAFF.

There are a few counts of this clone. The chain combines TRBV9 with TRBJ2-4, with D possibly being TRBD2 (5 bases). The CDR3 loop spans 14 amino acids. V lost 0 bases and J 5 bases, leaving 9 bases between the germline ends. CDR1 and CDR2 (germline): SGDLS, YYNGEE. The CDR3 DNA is TGTGCCAGCAGCGTAGGTCCCGGGGAAAACATTCAGTACTTC. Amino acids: CASSVGPGENIQYF.

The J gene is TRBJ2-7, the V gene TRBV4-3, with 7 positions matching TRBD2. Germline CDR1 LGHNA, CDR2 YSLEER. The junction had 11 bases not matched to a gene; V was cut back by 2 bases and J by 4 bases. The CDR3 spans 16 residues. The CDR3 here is CASSQSGRALLYEQYF. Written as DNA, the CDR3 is TGCGCCAGCAGCCAAAGTGGGAGGGCCTTACTGTACGAGCAGTACTTC.

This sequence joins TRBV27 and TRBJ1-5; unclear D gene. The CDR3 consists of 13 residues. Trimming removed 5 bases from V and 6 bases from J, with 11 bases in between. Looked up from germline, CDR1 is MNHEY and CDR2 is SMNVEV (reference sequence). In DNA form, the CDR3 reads TGTGCCAGCAGTCCTACCTGGTCTCAGCCCCAGCATTTT. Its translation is CASSPTWSQPQHF.

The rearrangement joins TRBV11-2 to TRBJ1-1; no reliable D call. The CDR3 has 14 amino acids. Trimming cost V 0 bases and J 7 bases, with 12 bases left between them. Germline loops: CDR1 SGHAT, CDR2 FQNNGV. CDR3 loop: CASSLDRTPGEAFF. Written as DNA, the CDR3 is TGTGCCAGCAGCTTAGATCGAACTCCCGGTGAAGCTTTCTTT.

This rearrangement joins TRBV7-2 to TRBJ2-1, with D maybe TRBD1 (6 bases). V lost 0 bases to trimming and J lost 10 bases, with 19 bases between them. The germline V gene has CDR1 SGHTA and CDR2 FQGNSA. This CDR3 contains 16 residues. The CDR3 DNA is TGTGCCAGCAGCTTAGCTCTAGGGGGAACACATGGCGAGCAGTTCTTC. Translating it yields CASSLALGGTHGEQFF.

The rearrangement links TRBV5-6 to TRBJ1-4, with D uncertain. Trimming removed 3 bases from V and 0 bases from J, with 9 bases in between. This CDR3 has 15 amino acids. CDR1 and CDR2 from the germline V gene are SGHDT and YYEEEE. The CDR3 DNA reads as TGTGCCAGCAGCTATCCCGGGACAACTAATGAAAAACTGTTTTTT. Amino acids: CASSYPGTTNEKLFF. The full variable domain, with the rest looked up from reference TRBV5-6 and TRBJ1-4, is DAGVTQSPTHLIKTRGQQVTLRCSPKSGHDTVSWYQQALGQGPQFIFQYYEEEERQRGNFPDRFSGHQFPNYSSELNVNALLLGDSALYLCASSYPGTTNEKLFFGSGTQLSVL.

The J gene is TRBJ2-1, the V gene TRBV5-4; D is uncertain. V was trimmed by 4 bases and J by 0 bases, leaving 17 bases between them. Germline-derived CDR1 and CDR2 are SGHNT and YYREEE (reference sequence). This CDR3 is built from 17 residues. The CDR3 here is CASSVPPPRSSYNEQFF. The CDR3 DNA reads TGTGCCAGCAGCGTACCACCTCCTAGAAGCTCCTACAATGAGCAGTTCTTC.

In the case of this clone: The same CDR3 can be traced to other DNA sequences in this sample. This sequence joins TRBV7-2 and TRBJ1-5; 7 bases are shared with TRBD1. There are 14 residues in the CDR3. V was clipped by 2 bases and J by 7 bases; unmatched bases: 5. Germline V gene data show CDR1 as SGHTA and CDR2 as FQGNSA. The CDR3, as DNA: TGTGCCAGCAGCTTAACAGGGGACAGACAGCCCCAGCATTTT. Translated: CASSLTGDRQPQHF.

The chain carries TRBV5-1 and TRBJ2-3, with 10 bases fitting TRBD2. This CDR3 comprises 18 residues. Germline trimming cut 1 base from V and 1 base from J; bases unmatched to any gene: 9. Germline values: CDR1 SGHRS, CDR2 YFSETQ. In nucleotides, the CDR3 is TGCGCCAGCAGCTTGTGGAGCGGGGGGGCCGAGGGCACAGATACGCAGTATTTT. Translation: CASSLWSGGAEGTDTQYF. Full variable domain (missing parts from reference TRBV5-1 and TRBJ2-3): KAGVTQTPRYLIKTRGQQVTLSCSPISGHRSVSWYQQTPGQGLQFLFEYFSETQRNKGNFPGRFSGRQFSNSRSEMNVSTLELGDSALYLCASSLWSGGAEGTDTQYFGPGTRLTVL.

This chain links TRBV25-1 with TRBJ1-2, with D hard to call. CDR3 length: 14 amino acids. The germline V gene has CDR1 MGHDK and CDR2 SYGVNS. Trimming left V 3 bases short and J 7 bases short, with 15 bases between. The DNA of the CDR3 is TGTGCCAGCAGTGAGAGCGGGTATGACGCTGGCTACACCTTC. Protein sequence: CASSESGYDAGYTF.

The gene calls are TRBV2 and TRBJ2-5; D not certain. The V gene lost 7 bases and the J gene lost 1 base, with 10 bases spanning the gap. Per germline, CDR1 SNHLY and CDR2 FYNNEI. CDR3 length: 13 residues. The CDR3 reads CASIRSRQETQYF. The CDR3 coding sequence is TGTGCCAGCATCCGTTCGCGCCAAGAGACCCAGTACTTC.

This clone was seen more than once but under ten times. This CDR3 is CASRQTGDEQYF. Here the CDR3 DNA reads TGCGCCAGCCGACAAACAGGGGATGAGCAGTACTTC. The chain joins TRBV5-1 to TRBJ2-7; 7 bases map to TRBD1. From germline, CDR1 is SGHRS and CDR2 YFSETQ. This CDR3 is 12 amino acids long. After removal of 7 bases from V and 7 bases from J, the junction contained 8 bases not matched to a gene. The variable domain in full, with the rest retrieved from reference TRBV5-1 and TRBJ2-7, is KAGVTQTPRYLIKTRGQQVTLSCSPISGHRSVSWYQQTPGQGLQFLFEYFSETQRNKGNFPGRFSGRQFSNSRSEMNVSTLELGDSALYLCASRQTGDEQYFGPGTRLTVT.

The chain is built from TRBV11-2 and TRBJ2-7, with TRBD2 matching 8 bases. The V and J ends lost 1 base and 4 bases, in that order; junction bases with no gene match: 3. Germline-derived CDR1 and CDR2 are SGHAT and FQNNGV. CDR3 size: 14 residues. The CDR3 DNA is TGTGCCAGCAGCTTAGGCGGGGGGCCTTACGAGCAGTACTTC. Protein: CASSLGGGPYEQYF.

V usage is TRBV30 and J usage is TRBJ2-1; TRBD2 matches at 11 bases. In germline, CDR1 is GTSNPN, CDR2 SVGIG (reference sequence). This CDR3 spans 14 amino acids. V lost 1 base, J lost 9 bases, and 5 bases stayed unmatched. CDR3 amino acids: CAWSEGLAVGEQFF. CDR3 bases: TGTGCCTGGAGTGAGGGACTAGCGGTTGGTGAGCAGTTCTTC.

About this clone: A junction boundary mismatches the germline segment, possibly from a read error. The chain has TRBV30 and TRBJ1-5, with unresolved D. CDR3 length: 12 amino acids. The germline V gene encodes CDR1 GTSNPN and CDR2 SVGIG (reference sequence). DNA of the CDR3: TGTGCCTGGAGTGCCAATCCTCAGGCCCAGCATTTT. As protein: CAWSANPQAQHF.

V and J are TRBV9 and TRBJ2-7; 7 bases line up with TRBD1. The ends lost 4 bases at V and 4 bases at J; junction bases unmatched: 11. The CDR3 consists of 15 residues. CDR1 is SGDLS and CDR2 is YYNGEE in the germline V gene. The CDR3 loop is CASSPEGQLGYEQYF. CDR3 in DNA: TGTGCCAGCAGCCCCGAGGGACAGCTCGGTTACGAGCAGTACTTC. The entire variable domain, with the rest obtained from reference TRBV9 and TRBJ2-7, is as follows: DSGVTQTPKHLITATGQRVTLRCSPRSGDLSVYWYQQSLDQGLQFLIQYYNGEERAKGNILERFSAQQFPDLHSELNLSSLELGDSALYFCASSPEGQLGYEQYFGPGTRLTVT.

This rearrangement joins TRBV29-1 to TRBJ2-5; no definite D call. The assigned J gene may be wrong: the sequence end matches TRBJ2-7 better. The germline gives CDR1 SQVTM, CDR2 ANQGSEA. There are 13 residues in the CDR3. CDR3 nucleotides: TGCAGCGTTGAAGACCCCGAGTTTTACGAGCAGTACTTC. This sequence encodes CSVEDPEFYEQYF.

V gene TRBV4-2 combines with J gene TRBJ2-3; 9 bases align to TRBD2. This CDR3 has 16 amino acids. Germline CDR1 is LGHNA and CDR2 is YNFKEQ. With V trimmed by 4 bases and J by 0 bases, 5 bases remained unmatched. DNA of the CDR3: TGTGCCAGCAGCCTTGGGACTAGCTCTAGCACAGATACGCAGTATTTT. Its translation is CASSLGTSSSTDTQYF.

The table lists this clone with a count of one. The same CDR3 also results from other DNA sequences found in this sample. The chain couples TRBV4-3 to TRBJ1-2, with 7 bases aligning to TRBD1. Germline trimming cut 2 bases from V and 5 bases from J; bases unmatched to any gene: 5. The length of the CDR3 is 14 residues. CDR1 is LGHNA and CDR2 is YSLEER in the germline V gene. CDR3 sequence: CASSQNTGAYGYTF. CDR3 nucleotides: TGCGCCAGCAGCCAAAATACAGGGGCTTATGGCTACACCTTC.

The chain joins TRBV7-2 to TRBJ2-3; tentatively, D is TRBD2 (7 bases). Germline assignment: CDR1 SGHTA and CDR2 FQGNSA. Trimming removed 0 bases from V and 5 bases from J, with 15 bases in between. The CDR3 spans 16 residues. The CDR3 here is CASSLAGGPKGDTQYF. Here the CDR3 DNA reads TGTGCCAGCAGCTTAGCGGGGGGGCCCAAGGGAGATACGCAGTATTTT.

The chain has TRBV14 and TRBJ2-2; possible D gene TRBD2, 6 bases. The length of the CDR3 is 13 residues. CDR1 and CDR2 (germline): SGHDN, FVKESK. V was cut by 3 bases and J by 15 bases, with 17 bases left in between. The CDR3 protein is CASSQISTGGMFF. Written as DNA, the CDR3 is TGTGCCAGCAGCCAGATATCAACTGGGGGGATGTTTTTT.

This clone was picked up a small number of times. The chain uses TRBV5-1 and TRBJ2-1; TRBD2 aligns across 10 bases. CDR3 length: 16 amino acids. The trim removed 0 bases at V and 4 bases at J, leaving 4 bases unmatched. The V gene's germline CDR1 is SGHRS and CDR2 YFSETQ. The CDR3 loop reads CASSLDPSGGYNEQFF. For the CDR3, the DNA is TGCGCCAGCAGCTTGGATCCTAGCGGGGGTTACAATGAGCAGTTCTTC. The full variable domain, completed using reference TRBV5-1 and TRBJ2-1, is KAGVTQTPRYLIKTRGQQVTLSCSPISGHRSVSWYQQTPGQGLQFLFEYFSETQRNKGNFPGRFSGRQFSNSRSEMNVSTLELGDSALYLCASSLDPSGGYNEQFFGPGTRLTVL.

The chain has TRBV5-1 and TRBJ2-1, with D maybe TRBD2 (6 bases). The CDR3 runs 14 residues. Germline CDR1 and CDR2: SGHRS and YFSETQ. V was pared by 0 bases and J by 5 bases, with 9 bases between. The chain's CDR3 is CASSLAGGNNEQFF. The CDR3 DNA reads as TGCGCCAGCAGCTTGGCCGGAGGGAACAATGAGCAGTTCTTC.

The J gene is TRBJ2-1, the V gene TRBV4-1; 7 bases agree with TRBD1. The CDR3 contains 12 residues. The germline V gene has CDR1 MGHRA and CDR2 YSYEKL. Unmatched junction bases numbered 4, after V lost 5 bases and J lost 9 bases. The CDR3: CASSETGFEQFF. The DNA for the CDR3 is TGCGCCAGCAGCGAGACAGGGTTTGAGCAGTTCTTC.

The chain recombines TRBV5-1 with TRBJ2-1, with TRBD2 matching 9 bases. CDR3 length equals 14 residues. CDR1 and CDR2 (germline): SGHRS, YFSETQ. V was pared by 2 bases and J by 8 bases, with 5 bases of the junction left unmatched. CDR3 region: CASSFGTSSYEQFF. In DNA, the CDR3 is TGCGCCAGCAGCTTCGGGACTAGCTCATATGAGCAGTTCTTC.